This T cell receptor (beta chain) was identified in a study of shared clonotypes between healthy human individuals. Notes on the study in general: Sample collection involved blood only; tissue repertoires are likely different.

Sequencing was performed with immunoSEQ multiplex PCR; in TCRdb, only in-frame clones are kept and a portion is missing. The sample consists of 600,000 to 800,000 clones, 55% to 80% of them appearing once. This CDR3 region has 11 residues. Between the trimmed V and J ends, which lost 2 bases and 4 bases, there was a span of 3 bases. Germline loops: CDR1 MNHEY, CDR2 SVGAGI. On this clone itself: Its antigen is not identified. The sample holds other DNA sequences that translate to the same CDR3.

Sequenced: memory CD4+ T cells sorted from blood. The sample's subset: CD45RA-negative fraction. The genes are TRBV6-5 and TRBJ2-7; D ambiguous. This receptor was taken from a woman aged 30 to 39 in good health. The chain's CDR3 is CASSYQYEQYF. Written as DNA, the CDR3 is TGTGCCAGCAGTTACCAGTACGAGCAGTACTTC.